This T cell receptor (beta chain) is drawn from a study of cytomegalovirus exposure and HLA in healthy donors. Study-wide results and caveats: Cytomegalovirus status, reportedly, was diagnosed with high specificity and sensitivity by the classifier. Information on immune exposure was restricted to one variable (CMV serostatus). About 87% or about 30% of the time was how often most TCR beta V segments were productive, according to an earlier analysis.

The V and J ends lost 0 bases and 9 bases respectively, with 6 bases between them. Germline V gene data show CDR1 as LGHNA and CDR2 as YNFKEQ. This CDR3 comprises 13 residues. PCR primers comprised 60 Vbeta and 13 Jbeta primers. Profiled with immunoSEQ multiplex PCR; TCRdb holds only in-frame clones, not every one. Of 55,000 or so clones in the sample, approximately 70% were seen once. The table lists this clone with a few counts. Its antigen is not known. This rearrangement joins TRBV4-2 to TRBJ1-6; unclear D gene. The source material was PBMCs. This clonotype was sampled from a man younger than 30 in good health and CMV-seronegative. CDR3 DNA: TGTGCCAGCAGCCAAGATTGGAGTTCACCCCTCCACTTT. It encodes CASSQDWSSPLHF.